The rows below give T cell receptor beta chains drawn from one sample of a study of T cells after yellow fever vaccination. MiXCR was run by TCRdb on the 5' RACE reads, yielding one entry per CDR3 protein. The data show some 350,000 distinct CDR3 sequences, with around a tenth seen just once and about 17% held by the top ten. The sequences come from PBMCs, collected on the day of the first yellow fever vaccination. All receptors come from a man aged 18 to 29 who received the YFV17D yellow fever vaccine. Both conserved end residues are part of each CDR3. A D gene is named only where the DNA matches it firmly. Rows may omit the clone size; those that give it use once, few, many or a size class.

abundance	len	j_gene	v_gene	d_gene	CDR3aa	CDR3nt
few	14	TRBJ1-5	TRBV6-5	TRBD1	CASSSGGWTQPQHF	TGTGCCAGCAGTTCAGGGGGTTGGACTCAGCCCCAGCATTTT
few	14	TRBJ1-2	TRBV7-9	TRBD1	CASSRDRPSYGYTF	TGTGCCAGCAGCCGGGACAGACCCTCCTATGGCTACACCTTC
-	16	TRBJ1-2	TRBV15	-	CATSLPGREVEEGYTF	TGTGCCACCAGCTTACCTGGACGGGAAGTGGAGGAAGGCTACACCTTC
many	15	TRBJ2-2	TRBV23-1	TRBD2	CASSRTSGNTGELFF	TGCGCCAGCAGTCGGACTAGCGGGAACACCGGGGAGCTGTTTTTT
-	14	TRBJ2-1	TRBV11-1	-	CASSLITGVNEQFF	TGTGCCAGCAGCCTAATAACCGGGGTGAATGAGCAGTTCTTC
few	14	TRBJ2-3	TRBV7-9	-	CASTPPQGTDTQYF	TGTGCCAGCACCCCCCCCCAAGGCACAGATACGCAGTATTTT
-	13	TRBJ2-2	TRBV7-2	-	CASSSFTTGELFF	TGTGCCAGCAGCTCCTTTACCACCGGGGAGCTGTTTTTT
-	14	TRBJ2-4	TRBV7-9	-	CASSLEGRKNIQYF	TGTGCCAGCAGCTTAGAGGGACGGAAAAACATTCAGTACTTC
-	14	TRBJ2-1	TRBV20-1	TRBD2	CSGSLAGDYNEQFF	TGCAGTGGTTCACTAGCGGGGGACTACAATGAGCAGTTCTTC
few	13	TRBJ2-1	TRBV20-1	TRBD2	CSAIPGGTFKQFF	TGCAGTGCTATCCCGGGAGGGACCTTTAAGCAGTTCTTC
many	18	TRBJ2-3	TRBV11-2	-	CASSQRPQGIGGTDTQYF	TGTGCCAGCAGCCAACGCCCTCAGGGGATTGGGGGCACAGATACGCAGTATTTT
-	13	TRBJ2-5	TRBV4-1	-	CASSQESPETQYF	TGCGCCAGCAGCCAAGAGTCCCCCGAGACCCAGTACTTC
few	18	TRBJ1-5	TRBV7-8	-	CASSRWGTPAYSNQPQHF	TGTGCCAGCAGCCGGTGGGGCACCCCAGCATATAGCAATCAGCCCCAGCATTTT
-	15	TRBJ2-6	TRBV7-9	-	CASSYEGSGANVLTF	TGTGCCAGCAGCTACGAGGGCTCTGGGGCCAACGTCCTGACTTTC
many	15	TRBJ1-2	TRBV7-9	-	CASSLANAGVQGYTF	TGTGCCAGCAGCTTAGCGAATGCAGGGGTCCAGGGCTACACCTTC
few	13	TRBJ2-5	TRBV5-5	-	CASSLEDWETQYF	TGTGCCAGCAGCTTGGAAGACTGGGAGACCCAGTACTTC
many	15	TRBJ2-2	TRBV6-4	-	CASSVRVGSGGELFF	TGTGCCAGCAGTGTAAGAGTTGGATCTGGCGGGGAGCTGTTTTTT
few	14	TRBJ1-2	TRBV6-5	-	CASSSPGRHYGYTF	TGTGCCAGCAGTTCCCCCGGGAGACACTATGGCTACACCTTC
many	14	TRBJ1-1	TRBV29-1	-	CSVEERPGYTEAFF	TGCAGCGTTGAAGAGCGCCCGGGATACACTGAAGCTTTCTTT
-	15	TRBJ1-6	TRBV4-3	-	CASSQGGGRKSPLHF	TGCGCCAGCAGCCAAGGAGGGGGGAGGAAGTCACCCCTCCACTTT
few	14	TRBJ2-3	TRBV10-3	-	CAISESRTRGAQYF	TGTGCCATCAGTGAGTCACGGACCCGGGGAGCGCAGTATTTT
few	14	TRBJ2-2	TRBV7-2	-	CASSPDWGAGELFF	TGTGCCAGCAGCCCAGATTGGGGTGCCGGGGAGCTGTTTTTT
few	16	TRBJ2-2	TRBV5-1	TRBD1	CASSLTRDRNTGELFF	TGCGCCAGCAGCCTAACCCGGGACAGGAACACCGGGGAGCTGTTTTTT
-	15	TRBJ1-5	TRBV5-4	-	CASSLGLGRDQPQHF	TGTGCCAGCAGCTTGGGCCTAGGCCGGGATCAGCCCCAGCATTTT
-	14	TRBJ2-3	TRBV7-3	-	CASSSNHGGDTQYF	TGTGCCAGCAGCTCGAATCATGGAGGAGATACGCAGTATTTT
-	13	TRBJ1-5	TRBV12-3/TRBV12-4	-	CASSDSSNQPQHF	TGTGCCAGCAGTGACAGTAGCAATCAGCCCCAGCATTTT
many	14	TRBJ2-5	TRBV10-3	-	CAISDSDGQETQYF	TGTGCCATCAGTGACTCGGACGGACAAGAGACCCAGTACTTC
few	18	TRBJ1-2	TRBV3-1	TRBD1	CASSQKRLAGQFIGGYTF	TGTGCCAGCAGCCAAAAAAGGCTCGCGGGACAGTTCATAGGAGGCTACACCTTC
few	13	TRBJ2-1	TRBV28	-	CASSPGGAYEQFF	TGTGCCAGCAGCCCAGGGGGGGCCTATGAGCAGTTCTTC
-	17	TRBJ1-6	TRBV6-5	-	CASSYLSGTVYNSPLHF	TGTGCCAGCAGTTACCTGTCGGGGACGGTCTATAATTCACCCCTCCACTTT
-	13	TRBJ1-2	TRBV6-1	TRBD1	CASTGDRVKGYTF	TGTGCCAGCACCGGCGACAGGGTGAAGGGCTACACCTTC
-	15	TRBJ2-1	TRBV14	-	CASSQDYPPDNEQFF	TGTGCCAGCAGCCAGGATTATCCGCCGGATAATGAGCAGTTCTTC
-	13	TRBJ1-1	TRBV30	TRBD1	CAWSEWTGKGAFF	TGTGCCTGGTCTGAATGGACAGGGAAAGGAGCTTTCTTT
-	13	TRBJ2-5	TRBV10-3	-	CAISATDQETQYF	TGTGCCATCAGTGCGACAGATCAAGAGACCCAGTACTTC